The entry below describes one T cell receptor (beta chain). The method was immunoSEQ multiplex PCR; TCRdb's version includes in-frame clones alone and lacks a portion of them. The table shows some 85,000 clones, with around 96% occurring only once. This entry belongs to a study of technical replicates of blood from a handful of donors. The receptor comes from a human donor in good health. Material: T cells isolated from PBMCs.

The CDR3 nucleotides are TGCGCCAGCAGCATTGACTTTATTTTATCCTACGAGCAGTACTTC. This encodes CASSIDFILSYEQYF. The chain joins TRBV5-1 to TRBJ2-7; no clear D gene. Germline values: CDR1 SGHRS, CDR2 YFSETQ. V gave up 4 bases and J gave up 1 base, with 15 bases separating them. This CDR3 spans 15 amino acids.